Below, 28 T cell receptor beta chains from the same sample are listed, as sequenced in a study of shared clonotypes between healthy human individuals. This table comes from immunoSEQ multiplex PCR, and its TCRdb copy is limited to in-frame clones, with some not included. Among 450,000 to 500,000 clones listed, roughly 78% were seen once. Sequencing used PBMCs. The receptor source for this set is a middle-aged woman in good health. Some clones in this sample may be carry-over from other donors' samples.

This clone occurred a few times. In this CDR3 the conserved last residue, phenylalanine or tryptophan, is missing, so a read error is likely. The chain has TRBV2 and TRBJ2-6; the D is unclear. The CDR3 loop spans 15 amino acids. The germline CDR1 and CDR2 sequences are SNHLY and FYNNEI. V lost 5 bases and J 2 bases, leaving 10 bases between the germline ends. The CDR3 region has the DNA TGTGCCAGCAGTTCCCTTAGGACTGGGGCCAACGTCCTGACTTTA. As protein: CASSSLRTGANVLTL.

The V gene is TRBV5-1, the J gene TRBJ2-2; 10 nucleotides agree with TRBD2. This CDR3 has 16 amino acids. Looked up from germline, CDR1 is SGHRS and CDR2 is YFSETQ. The ends lost 0 bases at V and 4 bases at J; junction bases unmatched: 3. The CDR3 DNA is TGCGCCAGCAGCTTGGGCCTAGCGGGAGTCACCGGGGAGCTGTTTTTT. Translation: CASSLGLAGVTGELFF.

The chain uses TRBV19 and TRBJ2-2; TRBD1 might be the D (5 bases). Trimming took off 1 base at V and 3 bases at J, with 6 bases between the two ends. Germline assignment: CDR1 LNHDA and CDR2 SQIVND (reference sequence). This CDR3 has 14 amino acids. The CDR3 reads CASSIARDTGELFF. The CDR3 DNA follows: TGTGCCAGTAGTATAGCCAGGGACACCGGGGAGCTGTTTTTT. The full variable domain, in which reference TRBV19 and TRBJ2-2 provide the parts outside the CDR3, is DGGITQSPKYLFRKEGQNVTLSCEQNLNHDAMYWYRQDPGQGLRLIYYSQIVNDFQKGDIAEGYSVSREKKESFPLTVTSAQKNPTAFYLCASSIARDTGELFFGEGSRLTVL.

The chain has TRBV18 and TRBJ2-2, with 9 bases lining up with TRBD1. V dropped 5 bases and J dropped 0; count of bases not matched to a gene: 4. CDR3 length: 16 amino acids. Germline V gene sequence: CDR1 KGHSH, CDR2 LQKENI. CDR3 region: CASSERQGANTGELFF. As DNA, the CDR3 is TGTGCCAGCTCAGAAAGACAGGGGGCGAACACCGGGGAGCTGTTTTTT.

The chain couples TRBV18 to TRBJ2-3; TRBD1 matches at 7 bases. The CDR3 contains 14 residues. CDR1 is KGHSH, CDR2 LQKENI, per germline. Unmatched junction bases numbered 2, after V lost 2 bases and J lost 3 bases. The CDR3 DNA is TGTGCCAGCTCACCAACAGGGGCGACAGATACGCAGTATTTT. Protein product: CASSPTGATDTQYF.

This clone showed up just once. CDR3 sequence: CASSQRGQDNYEQYF. CDR3 coding DNA: TGCGCCAGCAGCCAAAGGGGACAGGATAACTACGAGCAGTACTTC. The rearrangement uses TRBV4-1 and TRBJ2-7, with TRBD1 identical over 8 bases. This CDR3 region has 15 residues. V lost 2 bases, J lost 3 bases, and 6 bases stayed unmatched. Looked up from germline, CDR1 is MGHRA and CDR2 is YSYEKL.

The rearrangement uses TRBV10-1 and TRBJ1-1; 7 nucleotides line up with TRBD1. The J segment lost 3 bases and the V segment lost 3 bases, leaving 1 base of the junction unmatched. Germline CDR1 reads WNHNN; CDR2 reads SYGVQD (reference sequence). The CDR3 runs to 13 residues. CDR3 sequence (DNA): TGCGCCAGCAGTGAAACAGGGGACACTGAAGCTTTCTTT. Its protein is CASSETGDTEAFF.

The chain combines TRBV21-1 with TRBJ1-5; TRBD1 was called by the table and not checked on the DNA. TRBV21-1 is deemed a pseudogene. The CDR3 is 14 amino acids. The DNA for the CDR3 is TGTGCCAGCAGCATTGACAGGCGGAATCAGCCCCAGCATTTT. This gives the protein CASSIDRRNQPQHF.

For the CDR3, the DNA is TGTGCCATCAGTCGCGGACAGGGCTCCTACGAGCAGTACTTC. As protein: CAISRGQGSYEQYF. The chain is built from TRBV10-3 and TRBJ2-7; 8 bases are shared with TRBD1. The CDR3 is 14 residues long. Losses at the gene ends were 5 bases for V and 0 bases for J; bases not matched to a gene: 3. The germline CDR1 and CDR2 sequences are ENHRY and SYGVKD.

The gene calls are TRBV2 and TRBJ2-1; 8 bases line up with TRBD2. V was clipped by 6 bases and J by 7 bases; unmatched bases: 5. The CDR3 length is 13 residues. From germline, CDR1 is SNHLY and CDR2 FYNNEI. In DNA, the CDR3 is TGTGCCAGCAGCGGGACTAGTAGGAATGAGCAGTTCTTC. Translating gives CASSGTSRNEQFF.

This chain joins TRBV28 and TRBJ2-7, with a weak D call TRBD1 (6 bases). Trimming removed 3 bases from V and 3 bases from J, with 12 bases in between. CDR1 is MDHEN, CDR2 SYDVKM, per germline. The length of the CDR3 is 14 residues. The CDR3 nucleotides are TGTGCCAGCAGTTTCTCGACAGGATTCTACGAGCAGTACTTC. It codes for CASSFSTGFYEQYF.

The chain couples TRBV2 to TRBJ1-2; 7 nucleotides match TRBD1. This CDR3 spans 13 amino acids. Germline CDR1 SNHLY, CDR2 FYNNEI. V lost 6 bases to trimming and J lost 6 bases; unmatched junction nucleotides: 7. The CDR3 nucleotides are TGTGCCAGCAGCCCGGACAGGATAGATGGCTACACCTTC. Translation: CASSPDRIDGYTF.

This chain joins TRBV7-3 and TRBJ2-6; D call uncertain. The V end lost 5 bases, the J end lost 0 bases, and 5 bases lay between the germline ends. The CDR3 has 14 residues. The germline V gene has CDR1 SGHTA and CDR2 FQGTGA. This chain's CDR3 is CASSKDSGANVLTF. In DNA form, the CDR3 reads TGTGCCAGCAGCAAAGACTCTGGGGCCAACGTCCTGACTTTC. Together with reference TRBV7-3 and TRBJ2-6, the CDR3 gives the full variable domain: GAGVSQTPSNKVTEKGKYVELRCDPISGHTALYWYRQSLGQGPEFLIYFQGTGAADDSGLPNDRFFAVRPEGSVSTLKIQRTERGDSAVYLCASSKDSGANVLTFGAGSRLTVL.

This clone was counted only a few times. The identical CDR3 is also encoded by other nucleotide sequences in the sample. V gene TRBV9 combines with J gene TRBJ1-1, with D uncertain. The V gene lost 1 base and the J gene lost 2 bases, with 6 bases spanning the gap. There are 13 residues in the CDR3. CDR1 and CDR2 (germline): SGDLS, YYNGEE. The CDR3 nucleotides read TGTGCCAGCAGCGTAAGGAGTAACACTGAAGCTTTCTTT. Its translation: CASSVRSNTEAFF.

The chain couples TRBV30 to TRBJ2-3, with TRBD2 matching 7 bases. The CDR3 totals 12 residues. The V segment lost 3 bases and the J segment 4 bases; nucleotides outside the gene matches: 1. Germline CDR1 is GTSNPN and CDR2 is SVGIG (reference sequence). In DNA form, the CDR3 reads TGTGCCTGGAGGGGGGGGGCAGATACGCAGTATTTT. Translated: CAWRGGADTQYF.

The CDR3, as DNA: TGTGCCAGCAGTTTAGGGCACCCAGACAATGAGCAGTTCTTC. Amino acids: CASSLGHPDNEQFF. J is TRBJ2-1 and V is TRBV27; D call uncertain. CDR1 and CDR2 (germline): MNHEY, SMNVEV (reference sequence). This CDR3 has 14 residues. Trimming shortened V by 2 bases and J by 5 bases, and 10 bases separated the two germline ends.

This clone was observed many times. Different DNA sequences within this sample yield the same CDR3. The chain recombines TRBV4-3 with TRBJ2-7; TRBD2 might be the D (6 bases). Trimming took 0 bases from V and 6 from J, leaving 15 bases between them. The CDR3 runs 15 residues. Per the germline V gene, CDR1 is LGHNA and CDR2 is YSLEER. The CDR3: CASSQEIGSSGEQYF. The CDR3 region has the DNA TGCGCCAGCAGCCAAGAGATCGGGAGTTCCGGCGAGCAGTACTTC.

The rearrangement joins TRBV10-2 to TRBJ2-2; 10 nucleotides match TRBD2. Germline CDR1 reads WSHSY; CDR2 reads SAAADI. The CDR3 spans 14 residues. V trimming: 4 bases; J trimming: 5 bases; junction bases outside the gene matches: 1. For the CDR3, the DNA is TGCGCCAGCAGTGCTAGCGGGGGTACCGGGGAGCTGTTTTTT. It codes for CASSASGGTGELFF.

The CDR3 DNA reads TGTGCCAGCAGCTTCAGGGGTACGCAGTATTTT. Protein sequence: CASSFRGTQYF. This chain joins TRBV7-8 and TRBJ2-3, with a tentative D call TRBD1 (6 bases). The CDR3 has 11 residues. Germline-derived CDR1 and CDR2 are SGHVS and FQNEAQ. Trimming pared 3 bases from V and 8 bases from J, leaving 6 bases between.

This chain joins TRBV27 and TRBJ2-2; D gene uncertain. CDR3 length equals 14 residues. V was cut by 5 bases and J by 5 bases, with 12 bases left in between. Looked up from germline, CDR1 is MNHEY and CDR2 is SMNVEV (reference sequence). For the CDR3, the DNA is TGTGCCAGCAGTCCCGAAGCTGGGACCGGGGAGCTGTTTTTT. It specifies CASSPEAGTGELFF.

The rearrangement uses TRBV28 and TRBJ2-7, with a weak D call TRBD2 (7 bases). Germline loops: CDR1 MDHEN, CDR2 SYDVKM. Trimming shortened V by 6 bases and J by 0 bases, and 21 bases separated the two germline ends. The length of the CDR3 is 17 residues. The CDR3 spells CASSRGWEGHLSYEQYF. The CDR3 nucleotides are TGTGCCAGCAGCCGGGGGTGGGAGGGACATCTCTCCTACGAGCAGTACTTC.

Details on this clone: This sample also contains other DNA sequences that code for the same CDR3. The V and J genes are TRBV19 and TRBJ1-1; the D gene is possibly TRBD1 (5 bases). Germline CDR1 reads LNHDA; CDR2 reads SQIVND (reference sequence). The CDR3 covers 15 residues. The germline V and J ends were trimmed by 1 base and 4 bases, with 13 bases remaining between them. The CDR3 here is CASSIVTGLGTEAFF. DNA of the CDR3: TGTGCCAGTAGTATAGTCACAGGTCTAGGCACTGAAGCTTTCTTT.

As DNA, the CDR3 is TGTGCCTGGAGTGTACGAGGGACAGCTAACTATGGCTACACCTTC. It specifies CAWSVRGTANYGYTF. The chain employs TRBV30 and TRBJ1-2; 7 bases match TRBD1. CDR1 GTSNPN and CDR2 SVGIG come from the germline V gene (reference sequence). After removal of 0 bases from V and 0 bases from J, the junction contained 4 bases not matched to a gene. This CDR3 contains 15 residues.

A remark on this clone: In the same sample, other DNA sequences code for this CDR3. V usage is TRBV11-2 and J usage is TRBJ2-3; 12 bases fit TRBD2. The V segment lost 2 bases and the J segment 0 bases; nucleotides outside the gene matches: 0. The CDR3 runs 16 residues. The V gene's germline CDR1 is SGHAT and CDR2 FQNNGV. CDR3 protein: CASSLLAGGSTDTQYF. The CDR3 nucleotides are TGTGCCAGCAGCTTACTAGCGGGAGGGAGCACAGATACGCAGTATTTT.

The chain's CDR3 is CASSYDRDHYNEQFF. For the CDR3, the DNA is TGTGCCAGCAGCTACGACAGGGATCACTACAATGAGCAGTTCTTC. The genes are TRBV7-3 and TRBJ2-1; TRBD1 matches at 7 bases. The germline gives CDR1 SGHTA, CDR2 FQGTGA. The CDR3 length is 15 residues. V lost 4 bases, J lost 3 bases, and 6 bases stayed unmatched.

This clone was detected only once. The chain links TRBV4-2 to TRBJ2-3; weak D call: TRBD2 (6 bases). Germline CDR1 is LGHNA and CDR2 is YNFKEQ. V gave up 0 bases and J gave up 0 bases, with 16 bases separating them. The CDR3 sequence is 18 residues long. The CDR3 sequence: CASSQEVRDLMSTDTQYF. DNA of the CDR3: TGTGCCAGCAGCCAAGAAGTTAGGGACTTAATGAGCACAGATACGCAGTATTTT.

A single count supports this clone. V gene TRBV28 combines with J gene TRBJ1-5, with 9 bases that match TRBD1. Germline assignment: CDR1 MDHEN and CDR2 SYDVKM. This CDR3 region has 17 residues. The V and J ends lost 6 bases and 2 bases, in that order; junction bases with no gene match: 11. The CDR3 region has the DNA TGTGCCAGCAGCAGCGGGACAGGGCCTCCCGGCAATCAGCCCCAGCATTTT. This sequence encodes CASSSGTGPPGNQPQHF.

This clone has only a few counts. The chain joins TRBV11-2 to TRBJ1-4, with 8 bases identical to TRBD1. Germline V gene lookup returns CDR1 SGHAT and CDR2 FQNNGV. With V trimmed by 4 bases and J by 6 bases, 7 bases remained unmatched. This CDR3 has 15 amino acids. The CDR3 DNA reads as TGTGCCAGCAGCTCTCGACAGGGGCGGGATGAAAAACTGTTTTTT. Residues: CASSSRQGRDEKLFF.